This T cell receptor beta chain was documented in a study of T cell repertoires in cytomegalovirus infection. The overall study: Recently identified HLA-C-restricted CMV epitopes were used, and well-studied HLA-B-restricted CMV epitopes were used as well. It was the public TCR beta signatures that indicated both CMV infection and matching HLA type.

TCRdb itself ran the reads through MiXCR, one entry per CDR3 protein. The table records 750,000 to 900,000 distinct CDR3 sequences, under 35% of them present only once. There are a few counts of this clonotype. Antigen: not known. The study's findings and limits: CMV-specific TCR beta clonotypes restricted by HLA-C dominated the ex vivo response.

The germline V gene has CDR1 MNHNY and CDR2 SVGAGI (reference sequence). This CDR3 region has 17 residues. The ends lost 7 bases at V and 4 bases at J; junction bases unmatched: 13. Material: cultured CD8+ T cells from PBMCs, obtained from culture after CMV antigen stimulation. V gene TRBV6-6 combines with J gene TRBJ2-2, with 9 bases that match TRBD1. The origin of this receptor is a human donor in good health (CMV status not recorded). Some clones in this sample may be carry-over from other donors' samples. This CDR3 is CASINLQGQGSTGELFF. The CDR3 bases are TGTGCCAGCATTAACCTCCAGGGACAGGGTAGCACCGGGGAGCTGTTTTTT.